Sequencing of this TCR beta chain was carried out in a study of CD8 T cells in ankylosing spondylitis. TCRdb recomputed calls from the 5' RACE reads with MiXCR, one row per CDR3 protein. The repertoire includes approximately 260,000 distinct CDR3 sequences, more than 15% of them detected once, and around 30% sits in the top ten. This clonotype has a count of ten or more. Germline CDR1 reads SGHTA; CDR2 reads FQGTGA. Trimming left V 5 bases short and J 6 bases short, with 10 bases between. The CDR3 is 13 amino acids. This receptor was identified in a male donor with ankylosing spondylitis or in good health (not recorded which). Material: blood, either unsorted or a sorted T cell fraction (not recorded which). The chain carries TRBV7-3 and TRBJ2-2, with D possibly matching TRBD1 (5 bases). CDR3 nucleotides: TGTGCCAGCAGCGTCCAGGGTCCCGGGGAGCTGTTTTTT. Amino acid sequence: CASSVQGPGELFF.